This T cell receptor (beta chain) emerged from a study of T cells in tuberculosis. Clones were sequenced by immunoSEQ multiplex PCR, and TCRdb holds only the in-frame ones, with some missing. This sample carries 45,000 or so clones, about 96% of them seen once, and the ten largest clones take over 6.5%. Study observations and caveats: Active tuberculosis alpha repertoires lay closer to GMM-specific TCRs than controls'. The TCR-beta difference was not significant; alpha differences partly reflected length.

On this clone itself: The antigen is not known.

Germline V gene sequence: CDR1 SGHTS, CDR2 YDEGEE. CDR3 size: 16 residues. V was clipped by 0 bases and J by 1 base; unmatched bases: 3. The receptor's source is a donor aged 10 to 29 with latent tuberculosis or without tuberculosis infection. The V gene is TRBV5-8, the J gene TRBJ1-4, with 7 bases lining up with TRBD1. Sequencing used PBMCs. The CDR3 coding sequence is TGTGCCAGCAGCTTGGGACAGGGAGTAACTAATGAAAAACTGTTTTTT. Encoded protein: CASSLGQGVTNEKLFF.